Following are 26 T cell receptor beta chains from one sample sequenced in a study of beta chain features in type 1 diabetes. Expressed TCRB transcripts were sequenced, since all the RNA that had been isolated was reverse transcribed. TCRdb's copy holds only in-frame clones and misses some; the assay was immunoSEQ multiplex PCR. In the table there are roughly 610,000 clones, around 16% of which are singletons. Material for sequencing was naive CD4+ T cells from blood. Receptor source: a man between 18 and 35 years old in good health.

This chain connects TRBV7-8 to TRBJ2-7; D is perhaps TRBD1 (5 bases). Germline values: CDR1 SGHVS, CDR2 FQNEAQ. V gave up 2 bases and J gave up 2 bases, with 7 bases separating them. This CDR3 spans 13 amino acids. CDR3 coding DNA: TGTGCCAGCAGCTTACAGGGCCCCTACGAGCAGTACTTC. It yields the protein CASSLQGPYEQYF.

The chain links TRBV5-1 to TRBJ2-2; no clear D gene. From germline, CDR1 is SGHRS and CDR2 YFSETQ. V lost 0 bases and J 5 bases, leaving 5 bases between the germline ends. This CDR3 is built from 13 residues. The CDR3 sequence is CASSLESTGELFF. CDR3 DNA sequence: TGCGCCAGCAGCTTGGAAAGTACCGGGGAGCTGTTTTTT.

This chain uses TRBV6-4 with TRBJ2-1; TRBD2 is a possible D gene (6 bases). This CDR3 comprises 13 residues. Germline V gene sequence: CDR1 MRHNA, CDR2 SNTAGT. V was pared by 5 bases and J by 8 bases, with 13 bases between. This chain's CDR3 is CASSPQGGDEQFF. CDR3 DNA: TGTGCCAGCAGTCCACAAGGAGGGGATGAGCAGTTCTTC.

The chain joins TRBV4-2 to TRBJ2-6, with D perhaps matching TRBD2 (6 bases). Trimming stripped 6 bases from V and 1 base from J, with 13 bases between. The CDR3 has 16 amino acids. Per germline, CDR1 LGHNA and CDR2 YNFKEQ. The CDR3 sequence: CASRRGLTSGANVLTF. DNA of the CDR3: TGTGCCAGCAGGCGGGGACTGACTTCTGGGGCCAACGTCCTGACTTTC.

This clone was seen only a few times. The V call is TRBV28, the J call TRBJ2-7, with D possibly matching TRBD1 (6 bases). Germline V CDR1 and CDR2: MDHEN, SYDVKM. The CDR3 totals 15 residues. The V gene lost 6 bases and the J gene lost 0 bases, with 15 bases spanning the gap. The CDR3 DNA reads TGTGCCAGCAGAACGACAGGCCTTAACTCCTACGAGCAGTACTTC. Translating gives CASRTTGLNSYEQYF. The full variable domain, completed using reference TRBV28 and TRBJ2-7, is DVKVTQSSRYLVKRTGEKVFLECVQDMDHENMFWYRQDPGLGLRLIYFSYDVKMKEKGDIPEGYSVSREKKERFSLILESASTNQTSMYLCASRTTGLNSYEQYFGPGTRLTVT.

This clone turned up a few times. The CDR3 here is CASSLGGRAEAFF. The DNA of the CDR3 is TGTGCCAGCAGCTTAGGAGGGAGGGCTGAAGCTTTCTTT. This rearrangement joins TRBV7-2 to TRBJ1-1; unclear D gene. V was trimmed by 1 base and J by 6 bases, leaving 9 bases between them. The CDR3 runs to 13 residues. Germline V CDR1 and CDR2: SGHTA, FQGNSA.

This clone was found a few times. The J gene is TRBJ1-1, the V gene TRBV2; perhaps TRBD1 as D (5 bases). V lost 2 bases and J lost 5, with 12 bases in between. The CDR3 runs to 14 residues. From germline, CDR1 is SNHLY and CDR2 FYNNEI. CDR3 protein: CASSELRPGTEAFF. Here the CDR3 DNA reads TGTGCCAGCAGTGAATTGAGGCCAGGGACTGAAGCTTTCTTT.

The sample holds a few counts of this clone. The genes are TRBV14 and TRBJ2-7; 8 nucleotides match TRBD1. The CDR3 has 16 residues. CDR1 is SGHDN and CDR2 is FVKESK in the germline V gene. V dropped 0 bases and J dropped 3; count of bases not matched to a gene: 7. This CDR3 is CASSQDKGTGLYEQYF. CDR3 bases: TGTGCCAGCAGCCAAGATAAAGGGACAGGCCTCTACGAGCAGTACTTC.

This clone has just a few counts. The chain employs TRBV10-3 and TRBJ2-3; 12 nucleotides agree with TRBD2. The CDR3 consists of 15 residues. V shed 6 bases, J shed 3 bases, and the junction held 4 bases outside the gene matches. CDR1 ENHRY and CDR2 SYGVKD come from the germline V gene. DNA of the CDR3: TGTGCCATCAGAGAGACTAGCGGGGGAACAGATACGCAGTATTTT. Translated: CAIRETSGGTDTQYF.

CDR3 coding DNA: TGTGCCAGCAGCTCGGGGACAGGGCGGGAAGAGACCCAGTACTTC. Its translation is CASSSGTGREETQYF. The chain recombines TRBV5-4 with TRBJ2-5, with 9 positions matching TRBD1. The junction had 6 bases not matched to a gene; V was cut back by 3 bases and J by 3 bases. The CDR3 totals 15 residues. Germline V gene data show CDR1 as SGHNT and CDR2 as YYREEE (reference sequence).

This clone was seen a few times. J is TRBJ1-4 and V is TRBV18, with 9 bases aligning to TRBD1. CDR3 length: 16 amino acids. The V gene end was trimmed by 3 bases and the J gene end by 10 bases; junction bases not matched to a gene: 12. Per germline, CDR1 KGHSH and CDR2 LQKENI. CDR3 DNA: TGTGCCAGCTCACCCGCCGGAACAGGGGGCGCGAGAAAACTGTTTTTT. Its protein is CASSPAGTGGARKLFF.

The chain combines TRBV29-1 with TRBJ2-3; D is perhaps TRBD1 (7 bases). The CDR3 has 12 residues. V lost 7 bases and J 2 bases, leaving 10 bases between the germline ends. Germline assignment: CDR1 SQVTM and CDR2 ANQGSEA. In nucleotides, the CDR3 is TGCAGCGGGAGGGGGCCCACAGATACGCAGTATTTT. Protein sequence: CSGRGPTDTQYF.

V is TRBV4-3 and J is TRBJ1-2; 11 bases are shared with TRBD1. V lost 2 bases and J lost 2; bases outside the gene matches: 4. CDR3 length: 16 amino acids. The germline CDR1 and CDR2 sequences are LGHNA and YSLEER. DNA of the CDR3: TGCGCCAGCAGCCAACTGGGGACAGGGGGAAACTATGGCTACACCTTC. Its protein is CASSQLGTGGNYGYTF.

V and J are TRBV7-2 and TRBJ2-3; unclear D gene. The germline CDR1 and CDR2 sequences are SGHTA and FQGNSA. Trimming removed 0 bases from V and 2 bases from J, with 15 bases in between. This CDR3 region has 17 residues. CDR3 sequence (DNA): TGTGCCAGCAGCTTAGCAACTCTCACTCGACACACAGATACGCAGTATTTT. Its translation is CASSLATLTRHTDTQYF.

This sequence joins TRBV7-9 and TRBJ2-1; 10 nucleotides line up with TRBD1. This CDR3 has 17 residues. V gave up 5 bases and J gave up 6 bases; unmatched junction bases: 13. The germline V gene encodes CDR1 SEHNR and CDR2 FQNEAQ (reference sequence). The CDR3 spells CASSPHGIGTGVNEQFF. The CDR3 DNA sequence: TGTGCCAGCAGCCCACATGGAATCGGGACAGGGGTCAATGAGCAGTTCTTC. Full variable domain (remainder filled in from reference TRBV7-9 and TRBJ2-1): DTGVSQNPRHKITKRGQNVTFRCDPISEHNRLYWYRQTLGQGPEFLTYFQNEAQLEKSRLLSDRFSAERPKGSFSTLEIQRTEQGDSAMYLCASSPHGIGTGVNEQFFGPGTRLTVL.

Points on this clone: The same CDR3 can be traced to other DNA sequences in this sample. The CDR3 region is CASSLAGYGNTIYF. The CDR3 DNA reads TGCGCCAGCAGCTTGGCCGGGTACGGAAACACCATATATTTT. The rearrangement uses TRBV5-1 and TRBJ1-3; unclear D gene. Germline lookup yields CDR1 SGHRS and CDR2 YFSETQ. Trimming took 0 bases from V and 4 from J, leaving 8 bases between them. CDR3 length: 14 residues.

This clone turned up a few times. Other DNA sequences in this sample translate to the same CDR3. The V call is TRBV11-2, the J call TRBJ2-2; D unresolved. Germline V gene lookup returns CDR1 SGHAT and CDR2 FQNNGV. V gave up 5 bases and J gave up 2 bases, with 3 bases separating them. The CDR3 has 12 residues. The CDR3 nucleotides read TGTGCCAGCAGCCTCAACACCGGGGAGCTGTTTTTT. Its protein is CASSLNTGELFF.

The chain employs TRBV5-1 and TRBJ1-2; TRBD1 matches at 9 bases. The CDR3 is 15 residues long. Germline V gives CDR1 SGHRS, CDR2 YFSETQ. V shed 0 bases and J 4 bases; nucleotides not matched to a gene: 4. CDR3 nucleotides: TGCGCCAGCAGCTTGGCCGGGACAGGGCCCTATGGCTACACCTTC. It encodes CASSLAGTGPYGYTF.

This clone showed up just a few times. This chain connects TRBV5-4 to TRBJ2-5, with 9 bases lining up with TRBD1. The ends lost 3 bases at V and 3 bases at J; junction bases unmatched: 3. Per the germline V gene, CDR1 is SGHNT and CDR2 is YYREEE (reference sequence). The CDR3 extends over 14 amino acids. CDR3 amino acids: CASSSTGGEETQYF. The CDR3, as DNA: TGTGCCAGCAGCTCAACAGGGGGCGAAGAGACCCAGTACTTC.

This clone was seen a handful of times. V and J are TRBV7-9 and TRBJ2-1; TRBD1 matches at 7 bases. Germline CDR1 is SEHNR and CDR2 is FQNEAQ (reference sequence). This CDR3 region has 15 residues. V was pared by 5 bases and J by 8 bases, with 12 bases of the junction left unmatched. CDR3 DNA: TGTGCCAGCAGCCCGCGTTCACAGGGGCGGCATGAGCAGTTCTTC. Translation: CASSPRSQGRHEQFF.

The chain combines TRBV5-4 with TRBJ2-6; 7 positions agree with TRBD1. This CDR3 is built from 15 residues. Looked up from germline, CDR1 is SGHNT and CDR2 is YYREEE (reference sequence). Germline trimming cut 4 bases from V and 2 bases from J; bases unmatched to any gene: 3. The CDR3 protein is CASSPGTAGANVLTF. The CDR3 DNA reads TGTGCCAGCAGCCCCGGGACAGCTGGGGCCAACGTCCTGACTTTC.

J is TRBJ2-6 and V is TRBV7-2; D uncertain. CDR1 and CDR2 (germline): SGHTA, FQGNSA. The CDR3 runs 18 residues. Trimming stripped 1 base from V and 0 bases from J, with 13 bases between. The CDR3 here is CASSLGLLGFSGANVLTF. CDR3 in DNA: TGTGCCAGCAGCTTAGGGCTTCTCGGGTTCTCTGGGGCCAACGTCCTGACTTTC. Drawing the rest from reference TRBV7-2 and TRBJ2-6, the complete variable domain is GAGVSQSPSNKVTEKGKDVELRCDPISGHTALYWYRQSLGQGLEFLIYFQGNSAPDKSGLPSDRFSAERTGGSVSTLTIQRTQQEDSAVYLCASSLGLLGFSGANVLTFGAGSRLTVL.

In this sample, this clone turned up a few times. The genes are TRBV18 and TRBJ2-5; D uncertain. The germline V and J ends were trimmed by 3 bases and 5 bases, with 10 bases remaining between them. The CDR3 runs 13 residues. Per the germline V gene, CDR1 is KGHSH and CDR2 is LQKENI. The CDR3 nucleotides read TGTGCCAGCTCACCTCGGCAGACGGAGACCCAGTACTTC. Translated, it gives CASSPRQTETQYF.

The chain has TRBV30 and TRBJ1-2; D ambiguous. V was shortened by 2 bases and J by 7 bases, with 14 bases between the two germline ends. This CDR3 comprises 13 residues. The V gene's germline CDR1 is GTSNPN and CDR2 SVGIG (reference sequence). CDR3 coding DNA: TGTGCCTGGAGTTTAGGACCCGATACTGGCTACACCTTC. Protein product: CAWSLGPDTGYTF. Using reference TRBV30 and TRBJ1-2 for the parts outside the CDR3, the full variable domain is SQTIHQWPATLVQPVGSPLSLECTVEGTSNPNLYWYRQAAGRGLQLLFYSVGIGQISSEVPQNLSASRPQDRQFILSSKKLLLSDSGFYLCAWSLGPDTGYTFGSGTRLTVV.

This clone has more than one count but fewer than ten. This chain joins TRBV5-1 and TRBJ2-5, with 12 bases that match TRBD2. Trimming at V came to 4 bases and at J to 1 base, leaving 5 bases not matched to a gene. This CDR3 region has 16 residues. Germline-derived CDR1 and CDR2 are SGHRS and YFSETQ. The CDR3, as DNA: TGCGCCAGCAGCATGGGACTAGCGGGTCCCCAAGAGACCCAGTACTTC. It is translated as CASSMGLAGPQETQYF.

The chain employs TRBV18 and TRBJ2-5; D is uncertain. The germline V gene encodes CDR1 KGHSH and CDR2 LQKENI. The length of the CDR3 is 15 residues. The V end lost 0 bases, the J end lost 5 bases, and 13 bases lay between the germline ends. The CDR3 sequence: CASSPPGSKGETQYF. The CDR3 DNA reads TGTGCCAGCTCACCACCGGGCAGTAAAGGGGAGACCCAGTACTTC.